This TCR beta chain came from a study of graft-versus-host responses after intestinal transplantation (dated by TCRdb to 2020 to 2022). Context from the whole study: Multivisceral, liver-intestinal, or isolated intestinal transplants were received by the recipients. Every recipient was given anti-thymocyte globulin induction, then maintenance tacrolimus and steroids for 3 to 4 years. After intestinal transplantation, graft-versus-host and host-versus-graft alloreactive T cell clones in the graft, circulation and bone marrow were tracked using bulk TCR-beta CDR3 sequencing. To identify alloreactive clones, pre-transplant mixed lymphocyte reaction products were sequenced and then compared with unstimulated pre-transplant donor and recipient T cells. Of the roughly 26 intestinal transplant recipients enrolled in the cohort, one of whom was a retransplant, a few patients without pretransplant specimens were excluded. A peak of at least 4% donor T cells among recipient peripheral blood mononuclear cells was the definition used for donor T cell macrochimerism. Instead of going to the commercial service, samples from a few later patients were sequenced in-house on an Illumina MiSeq and processed with MiXCR.

The CDR3, cysteine through phenylalanine, is 19 amino acids long. Just CDR3 DNA is preserved here, 57 bases in frame from base 1. In the germline V gene (reference sequence), CDR1 corresponds to LNHDA and CDR2 to SQIVND. Here V drops 2 bases and J drops 2 bases, and the junction holds 13 bases not matched to any gene. The protocol used for the library was the immunoSEQ multiplex PCR assay. In most patients, genomic DNA was isolated using the Qiagen DNeasy Blood and Tissue Kit and sent frozen to Adaptive Biotechnologies for TCR sequencing. High-throughput TCR-beta CDR3 sequencing of genomic DNA from most patients was performed by Adaptive Biotechnologies. The authors' analysis ran thus. Adaptive's ImmunoSEQ software supplied the TCR sequencing data for around 19 patients, while MiXCR and VDJtools were used to process a few other patients. To correct CD4 versus CD8 sorting errors, sequences present in both subsets at a frequency ratio below 5:1 were removed. Because the origin of CDR3 nucleotide sequences shared between donor and recipient could not be assigned, those sequences were removed. To count as alloreactive, a clone needed at least 2-fold expansion over unstimulated cells and a minimum CFSE-low frequency of 0.002% (template counts) or 0.001% (read counts). A clone was considered mappable if detected in the sequenced pre-transplant spleen, lymph node, or MLR CFSE-low populations of the donor or recipient. Cumulative frequency of alloreactive clones was calculated as a percentage of all sequences weighted by copy number. Sourced from immuneACCESS, this table was stored by TCRdb with only in-frame sequences that have V and J called. A share of the clones is absent; for the studies checked, an unresolved V gene accounts for under half, and the remainder has no known explanation. V, J and clone size reflect that table, while D and trimming were determined from the DNA. For this sample the table gives approximately 100,000 clones, of which approximately 94% were detected only once. The ten largest account for 1% to 1.5% of the sample.

The meaning of the sample's time point label: cells obtained before transplantation from donor or recipient. CD3+CD4+ and CD3+CD8+ populations were FACS-sorted from unstimulated pre-transplant donor and recipient cells taken from spleen or lymph nodes. Worth noting for this clone: The antigen it recognizes is unknown. Base qualities are missing; no much larger clone stands one base away.

On the study overall, not on this receptor specifically: Peak levels of circulating GvH clones were associated with declines in HvG clones early after transplant. GvH clones were detected in recipient bone marrow, and some appeared earlier in ileal mucosa or blood, consistent with an intestinal mucosal origin. Conclusions were limited by the relatively low number and heterogeneity of intestinal transplant patients. High GvH to HvG T cell clonal ratios were observed in the allografts of patients with donor T cell macrochimerism.

The V gene is TRBV19 and the J gene is TRBJ2-3; TRBD1 fits 10 bases in the junction. The source is a human donor who received an intestinal transplant. The specimen was unstimulated CD8+ T cells sorted from spleen or lymph node cells, collected before intestinal transplant. The CDR3 reads CASSITPPIGQGDTDTQYF. The sequence in DNA is TGTGCCAGTAGTATAACCCCCCCGATCGGACAGGGGGACACAGATACGCAGTATTTT.